This T cell receptor (beta chain) derives from a study of shared clonotypes between healthy human individuals. General study findings and limits: Researchers sampled blood only, noting tissue repertoires likely differ.

This CDR3 comprises 19 residues. V shed 4 bases and J 1 base; nucleotides not matched to a gene: 11. The germline V gene has CDR1 SEHNR and CDR2 FQNEAQ (reference sequence). An even split of each subset's genomic DNA across several immunoSEQ plates was performed. Sorted subsets were amplified in replicate PCRs using about 200 ng DNA, approximately 30,000 T cell genomes. Generated by immunoSEQ multiplex PCR, the TCRdb table keeps only in-frame clones and is missing some. The data contain about 2.1 million clones, about 93% of them singletons. With regard to this clone: What it binds is not known.

Naive-designated CD8 cells lacked CD45RO, were positively enriched for CCR7, and omitted terminally differentiated effector memory CD45RA+ cells. Sequencing was performed on naive CD8+ T cells from PBMCs. This clonotype was sampled from a man between 18 and 29 years old in good health. Some clones in this sample may be carry-over from other donors' samples. The gene calls are TRBV7-9 and TRBJ2-1, with 12 bases matching TRBD2. As DNA, the CDR3 is TGTGCCAGCAGCTACTCCTCACTAGCGGGAGGAATATCCTACAATGAGCAGTTCTTC. Its translation: CASSYSSLAGGISYNEQFF.